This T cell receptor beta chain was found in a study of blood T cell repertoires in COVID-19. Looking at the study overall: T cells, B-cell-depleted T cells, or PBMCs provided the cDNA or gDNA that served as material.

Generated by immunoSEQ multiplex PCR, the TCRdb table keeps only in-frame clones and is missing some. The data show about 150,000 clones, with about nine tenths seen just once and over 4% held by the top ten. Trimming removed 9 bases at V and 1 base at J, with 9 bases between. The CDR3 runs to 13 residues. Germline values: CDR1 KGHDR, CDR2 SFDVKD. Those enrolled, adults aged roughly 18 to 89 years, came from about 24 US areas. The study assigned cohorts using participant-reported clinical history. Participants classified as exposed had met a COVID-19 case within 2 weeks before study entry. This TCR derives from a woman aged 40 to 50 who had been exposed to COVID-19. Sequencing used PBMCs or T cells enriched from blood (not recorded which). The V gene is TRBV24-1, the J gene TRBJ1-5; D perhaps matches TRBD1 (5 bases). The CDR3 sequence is CATSRGSNQPQHF. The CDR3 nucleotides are TGTGCCACCTCCCGGGGGAGCAATCAGCCCCAGCATTTT.